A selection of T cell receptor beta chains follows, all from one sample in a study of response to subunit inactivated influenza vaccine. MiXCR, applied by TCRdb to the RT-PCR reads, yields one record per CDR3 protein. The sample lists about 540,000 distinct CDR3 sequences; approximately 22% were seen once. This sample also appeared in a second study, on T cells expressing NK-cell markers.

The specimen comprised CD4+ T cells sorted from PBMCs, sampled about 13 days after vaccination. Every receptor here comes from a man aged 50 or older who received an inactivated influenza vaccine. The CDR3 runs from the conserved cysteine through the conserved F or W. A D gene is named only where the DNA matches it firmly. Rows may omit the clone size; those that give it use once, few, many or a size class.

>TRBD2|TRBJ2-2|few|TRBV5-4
CASTLGRGPGLSNTGELFF
TGTGCCAGCACCCTTGGGAGGGGACCAGGCTTATCGAACACCGGGGAGCTGTTTTTT
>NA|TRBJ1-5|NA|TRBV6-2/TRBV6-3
CASRYTGLPEGNQPQHF
TGTGCCAGCAGGTATACGGGTCTCCCGGAGGGCAATCAGCCCCAGCATTTT
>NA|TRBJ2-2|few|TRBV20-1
CSARDVALNTGELFF
TGCAGTGCTAGAGACGTGGCGCTGAACACCGGGGAGCTGTTTTTT
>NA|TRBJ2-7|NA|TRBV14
CASSQVGNRRSGQYF
TGTGCCAGCAGCCAAGTCGGGAATAGGAGGAGCGGGCAGTACTTC
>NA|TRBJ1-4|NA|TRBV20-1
CSARDLSAGKNEKLFF
TGCAGTGCTAGAGATCTATCGGCGGGTAAAAATGAAAAACTGTTTTTT
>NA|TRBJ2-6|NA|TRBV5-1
CASSWEAQGANVLTF
TGCGCCAGCAGCTGGGAGGCTCAGGGGGCCAACGTCCTGACTTTC
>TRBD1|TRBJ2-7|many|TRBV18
CASSPRDSSYEQYF
TGTGCCAGCAGTCCGAGGGACAGCTCCTACGAGCAGTACTTC
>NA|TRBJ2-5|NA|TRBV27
CASSLSGRGGETQYF
TGTGCCAGCAGTTTATCTGGCAGGGGCGGAGAGACCCAGTACTTC
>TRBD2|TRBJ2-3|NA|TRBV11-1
CASSHHSPKGRASGGTAQYF
TGTGCCAGCAGCCATCACTCCCCCAAGGGGCGGGCTAGCGGGGGGACAGCGCAGTATTTT
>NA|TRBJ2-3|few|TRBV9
CASKGKDTTDTQYF
TGTGCCAGCAAGGGGAAAGACACCACAGATACGCAGTATTTT
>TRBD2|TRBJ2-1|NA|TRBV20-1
CSARISPFSLAGIYNEQFF
TGCAGTGCTAGGATATCCCCATTTTCATTAGCGGGAATCTACAATGAGCAGTTCTTC
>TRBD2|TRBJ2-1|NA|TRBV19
CASSGQRGASGRSYNEQFF
TGTGCCAGTAGTGGTCAGCGGGGGGCTAGCGGGAGGTCCTACAATGAGCAGTTCTTC
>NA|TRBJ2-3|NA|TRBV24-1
CATSYYGEAGDADTQYF
TGTGCCACCAGTTATTACGGCGAGGCAGGAGATGCAGATACGCAGTATTTT
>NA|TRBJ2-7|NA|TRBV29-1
CSVTGRNSYEQYF
TGCAGCGTGACGGGACGGAACTCCTACGAGCAGTACTTC
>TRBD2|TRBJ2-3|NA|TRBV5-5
CASSLGLADSDTQYF
TGTGCCAGCAGCTTGGGACTAGCGGATTCAGATACGCAGTATTTT
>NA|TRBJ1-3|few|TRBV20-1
CSAPRSSGNTIYF
TGCAGTGCCCCCCGGAGCTCTGGAAACACCATATATTTT
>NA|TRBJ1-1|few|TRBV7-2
CASSLALPNTEAFF
TGTGCCAGCAGCTTAGCGTTACCGAACACTGAAGCTTTCTTT
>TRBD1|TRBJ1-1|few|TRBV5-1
CASSPRDRGRGYTEAFF
TGCGCCAGCAGCCCCAGGGACAGGGGGCGAGGGTACACTGAAGCTTTCTTT
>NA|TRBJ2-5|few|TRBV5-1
CASSFERGARIQETQYF
TGCGCCAGCAGCTTTGAAAGGGGGGCGCGTATACAAGAGACCCAGTACTTC
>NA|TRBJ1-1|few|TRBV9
CASSLLNRPGPNTEAFF
TGTGCCAGCAGCTTGTTAAACAGGCCGGGACCGAACACTGAAGCTTTCTTT
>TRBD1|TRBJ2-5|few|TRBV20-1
CSARERTGQETQYF
TGCAGTGCTAGAGAGCGGACAGGGCAGGAGACCCAGTACTTC
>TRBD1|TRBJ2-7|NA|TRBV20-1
CSASRDSPDEQYF
TGCAGTGCTAGTAGGGACAGTCCCGACGAGCAGTACTTC
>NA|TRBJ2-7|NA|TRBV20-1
CSARDRRSAEGVLYEQYF
TGCAGTGCTAGAGATCGCCGATCCGCGGAGGGCGTTCTGTATGAGCAGTACTTC
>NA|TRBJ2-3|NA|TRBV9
CASSASGGLGYTQYF
TGTGCCAGCAGCGCATCAGGGGGGCTGGGATATACGCAGTATTTT
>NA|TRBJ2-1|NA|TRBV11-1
CASSPSRTVLGRGGGEQFF
TGTGCCAGCAGCCCTAGCCGTACGGTCCTAGGCCGGGGAGGCGGTGAGCAGTTCTTC
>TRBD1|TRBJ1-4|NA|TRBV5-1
CASSLSGTDNEKLFF
TGCGCCAGCAGCTTATCCGGGACAGATAATGAAAAACTGTTTTTT
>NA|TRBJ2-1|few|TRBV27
CASTRSGPNNEQFF
TGTGCCAGCACCCGATCGGGACCAAACAATGAGCAGTTCTTC
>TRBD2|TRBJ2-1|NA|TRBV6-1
CASRGTSGVSYNEQFF
TGTGCCAGCAGGGGGACTAGCGGGGTCTCCTACAATGAGCAGTTCTTC
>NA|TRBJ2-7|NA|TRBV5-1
CASSFGGTLYEQYF
TGCGCCAGCAGCTTCGGGGGCACCCTCTACGAGCAGTACTTC
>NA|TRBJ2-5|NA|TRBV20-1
CSALGGAPGITEETQYF
TGCAGTGCCCTAGGGGGGGCACCGGGGATAACGGAAGAGACCCAGTACTTC
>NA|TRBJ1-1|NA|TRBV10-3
CAIQTGMNTEAFF
TGTGCCATCCAGACGGGGATGAACACTGAAGCTTTCTTT
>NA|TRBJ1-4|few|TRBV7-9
CASSDQGGKLFF
TGTGCCAGCAGTGATCAGGGTGGAAAACTGTTTTTT
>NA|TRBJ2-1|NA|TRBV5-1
CASSLEAGDEQFF
TGCGCCAGCAGCTTGGAAGCCGGCGATGAGCAGTTCTTC
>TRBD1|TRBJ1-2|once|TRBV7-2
CASSTRQGYGYTF
TGTGCCAGCAGCACCCGACAGGGCTATGGCTACACCTTC
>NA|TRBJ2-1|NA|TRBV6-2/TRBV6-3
CASRIAVLRDEQFF
TGTGCCAGCAGAATAGCGGTCCTTAGGGATGAGCAGTTCTTC
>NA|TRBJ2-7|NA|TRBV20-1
CSARRPGLPSYEQYF
TGCAGTGCTAGAAGGCCCGGACTCCCCTCCTACGAGCAGTACTTC
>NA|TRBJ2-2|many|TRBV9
CASSVRGHNTGELFF
TGTGCCAGCAGCGTCCGGGGGCATAACACCGGGGAGCTGTTTTTT
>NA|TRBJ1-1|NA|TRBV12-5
CASGSFTSPGAHTEAFF
TGTGCTAGTGGTTCATTCACCTCTCCGGGGGCACACACTGAAGCTTTCTTT
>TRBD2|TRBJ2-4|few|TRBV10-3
CAISRTSGTLTGIQYF
TGTGCCATCAGTAGGACTAGCGGGACGCTCACGGGCATTCAGTACTTC
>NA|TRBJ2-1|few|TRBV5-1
CASSLLGEVADNEQFF
TGCGCCAGCAGCTTGTTGGGGGAGGTGGCTGACAATGAGCAGTTCTTC
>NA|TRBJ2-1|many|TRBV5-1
CASSLGGPYNEQFF
TGCGCCAGCAGCTTGGGTGGTCCCTACAATGAGCAGTTCTTC
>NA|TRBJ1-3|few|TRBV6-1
CASSEAVTAGNTIYF
TGTGCCAGCAGTGAAGCGGTGACAGCTGGAAACACCATATATTTT
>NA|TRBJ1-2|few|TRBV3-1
CASSQMGHYGYTF
TGTGCCAGCAGCCAAATGGGGCACTATGGCTACACCTTC
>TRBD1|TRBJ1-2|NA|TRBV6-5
CASSYRRTGGGDYGYTF
TGTGCCAGCAGTTACCGCAGGACAGGGGGCGGCGACTATGGCTACACCTTC
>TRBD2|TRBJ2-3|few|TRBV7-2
CASSLTSGGNTDTQYF
TGTGCCAGCAGCTTAACGTCGGGAGGGAACACAGATACGCAGTATTTT
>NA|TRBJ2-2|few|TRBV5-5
CASSFVAATGELFF
TGTGCCAGCAGCTTCGTTGCGGCCACCGGGGAGCTGTTTTTT
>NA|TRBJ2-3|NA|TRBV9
CASSVDGERTDTQYF
TGTGCCAGCAGCGTAGACGGGGAACGCACAGATACGCAGTATTTT
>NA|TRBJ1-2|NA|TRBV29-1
CSVAGFGGSYGYTF
TGCAGCGTTGCGGGCTTCGGGGGATCCTATGGCTACACCTTC
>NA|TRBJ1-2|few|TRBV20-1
CSASGGQPANYGYTF
TGCAGTGCTAGCGGTGGACAGCCGGCTAACTATGGCTACACCTTC
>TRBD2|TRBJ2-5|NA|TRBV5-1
CASRDGLAGGAETQYF
TGCGCCAGCAGGGATGGACTAGCGGGGGGCGCGGAGACCCAGTACTTC
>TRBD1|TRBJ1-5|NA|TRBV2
CASSGTGGDQPQHF
TGTGCCAGCAGCGGGACAGGAGGTGATCAGCCCCAGCATTTT
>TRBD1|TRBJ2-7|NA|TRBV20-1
CSAAGTEASYEQYF
TGCAGTGCTGCCGGGACAGAAGCTTCCTACGAGCAGTACTTC
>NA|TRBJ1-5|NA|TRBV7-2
CASSLGAGRWDQPQHF
TGTGCCAGCAGCTTAGGGGCAGGGAGATGGGATCAGCCCCAGCATTTT
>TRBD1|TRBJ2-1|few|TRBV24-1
CATSDDTGGMEQFF
TGTGCCACCAGTGATGACACAGGGGGTATGGAGCAGTTCTTC